This entry lists 24 T cell receptor beta chains sequenced from one sample in a study of cytomegalovirus exposure and HLA in healthy donors. The PCR was carried out with 60 Vbeta primers and 13 Jbeta primers. The repertoire was sequenced with immunoSEQ multiplex PCR; TCRdb's copy has only in-frame clones and lacks some. This table has some 170,000 clones, under 85% appearing once. Material for sequencing was PBMCs. These receptors all come from a man aged 45-65 years in good health and CMV-seropositive.

The rearrangement links TRBV5-4 to TRBJ1-3; a weak D match, TRBD1 (5 bases). V lost 0 bases to trimming and J lost 2 bases, with 9 bases between them. Germline CDR1 SGHNT, CDR2 YYREEE (reference sequence). This CDR3 has 15 residues. CDR3 coding DNA: TGTGCCAGCAGCTTGGGACAGCGCACTGGAAACACCATATATTTT. It encodes CASSLGQRTGNTIYF.

The rearrangement uses TRBV2 and TRBJ2-5; TRBD1 is a possible D gene (7 bases). V gave up 7 bases and J gave up 3 bases, with 15 bases separating them. The germline CDR1 and CDR2 sequences are SNHLY and FYNNEI. CDR3 length: 14 residues. The CDR3 DNA reads as TGTGCCAGCAAGGATGGCAGGGGGGAAGAGACCCAGTACTTC. Protein sequence: CASKDGRGEETQYF.

The CDR3, as DNA: TGTGCCAGCAGCAAATTGGGACTAGGAAACCAAGAGACCCAGTACTTC. This encodes CASSKLGLGNQETQYF. V usage is TRBV7-3 and J usage is TRBJ2-5; TRBD2 matches 8 bases. J gave up 0 bases and V 5 bases, and 8 bases lay outside the gene matches. The CDR3 consists of 16 residues. Germline V lookup: CDR1 SGHTA, CDR2 FQGTGA.

This clone appeared a few times. This sequence joins TRBV20-1 and TRBJ2-7; tentative D call: TRBD1 (5 bases). The germline CDR1 and CDR2 sequences are DFQATT and SNEGSKA (reference sequence). With 5 bases removed from V and 4 bases from J, the gap between germline ends came to 9 bases. The CDR3 is 11 residues long. For the CDR3, the DNA is TGCAGTGCTCACAGGATATACGAGCAGTACTTC. Protein sequence: CSAHRIYEQYF.

V is TRBV4-1 and J is TRBJ2-4, with 8 bases that match TRBD2. Germline V gene sequence: CDR1 MGHRA, CDR2 YSYEKL. This CDR3 has 15 residues. V lost 4 bases, J lost 7 bases, and 9 bases stayed unmatched. The CDR3 nucleotides read TGCGCCAGCAGCCGCGGTCGCGGGGGGTCCAACATTCAGTACTTC. As protein: CASSRGRGGSNIQYF.

The V call is TRBV6-5, the J call TRBJ1-4, with TRBD1 identical over 7 bases. Germline lookup yields CDR1 MNHEY and CDR2 SVGAGI. The V gene end was trimmed by 5 bases and the J gene end by 4 bases; junction bases not matched to a gene: 4. The CDR3 spans 14 residues. This CDR3 is CASSQGQFNEKLFF. CDR3 in DNA: TGTGCCAGCAGTCAGGGACAGTTTAATGAAAAACTGTTTTTT.

J is TRBJ1-2 and V is TRBV5-1, with 7 bases identical to TRBD1. CDR1 and CDR2 from the germline V gene are SGHRS and YFSETQ. V gave up 0 bases and J gave up 4 bases; unmatched junction bases: 9. CDR3 length: 16 residues. CDR3 in DNA: TGCGCCAGCAGCTTGGATACCGCAGGGGGGCTCTATGGCTACACCTTC. This codes for CASSLDTAGGLYGYTF.

The CDR3 sequence: CASSEREPAWDTQYF. In DNA form, the CDR3 reads TGTGCCAGCAGTGAGCGGGAGCCTGCATGGGATACGCAGTATTTT. The chain is built from TRBV6-4 and TRBJ2-3, with TRBD2 identical over 7 bases. There are 15 residues in the CDR3. Unmatched junction bases numbered 9, after V lost 3 bases and J lost 6 bases. Germline V CDR1 and CDR2: MRHNA, SNTAGT.

CDR3 nucleotides: TGTGCCAGCAGCTTAGCGGCTAGCGGGGTGAACACCGGGGAGCTGTTTTTT. Protein sequence: CASSLAASGVNTGELFF. V gene TRBV7-9 combines with J gene TRBJ2-2; 9 bases are shared with TRBD2. V lost 0 bases, J lost 1 base, and 3 bases stayed unmatched. Per germline, CDR1 SEHNR and CDR2 FQNEAQ (reference sequence). This CDR3 has 17 residues.

A note on this clone: Relative to the germline gene, one junction end is altered; a read error may explain this. The chain employs TRBV7-9 and TRBJ2-3; TRBD1 matches 8 bases. In germline, CDR1 is SEHNR, CDR2 FQNEAQ (reference sequence). The CDR3 contains 15 residues. The CDR3 reads CSSSPGTGLPDTQYF. In DNA form, the CDR3 reads TGTTCCAGCAGCCCGGGGACAGGCCTACCGGATACGCAGTATTTT.

J is TRBJ1-4 and V is TRBV5-1; 7 bases fit TRBD1. This CDR3 is 15 amino acids long. The trim removed 0 bases at V and 14 bases at J, leaving 13 bases unmatched. CDR1 and CDR2 (germline): SGHRS, YFSETQ. The CDR3 sequence is CASSLAGGGLSTLFF. The CDR3, as DNA: TGCGCCAGCAGCTTGGCCGGAGGGGGCCTAAGCACCCTGTTTTTT.

This clone appeared a few times. The identical CDR3 is also encoded by other nucleotide sequences in the sample. The chain couples TRBV7-9 to TRBJ2-2, with D hard to call. The CDR3 is 15 amino acids. The germline V gene has CDR1 SEHNR and CDR2 FQNEAQ (reference sequence). V dropped 3 bases and J dropped 0 bases, with 8 bases sitting between them. This CDR3 is CASSFPFPNTGELFF. CDR3 DNA: TGTGCCAGCAGCTTTCCCTTTCCGAACACCGGGGAGCTGTTTTTT.

This chain uses TRBV2 with TRBJ1-5, with 7 bases fitting TRBD1. V was clipped by 3 bases and J by 2 bases; unmatched bases: 7. This CDR3 is built from 16 residues. Per germline, CDR1 SNHLY and CDR2 FYNNEI. The CDR3 here is CASSDTTGQRNQPQHF. As DNA, the CDR3 is TGTGCCAGCAGTGACACGACAGGGCAGCGCAATCAGCCCCAGCATTTT.

In this sample, this clone turned up a few times. The chain recombines TRBV28 with TRBJ2-5; 10 positions agree with TRBD2. Germline CDR1 MDHEN, CDR2 SYDVKM. The CDR3 has 16 residues. With V trimmed by 1 base and J by 2 bases, 4 bases remained unmatched. The CDR3 DNA sequence: TGTGCCAGCAGTTTATCAGGACTAGCGGCACAAGAGACCCAGTACTTC. Translated: CASSLSGLAAQETQYF.

The chain combines TRBV19 with TRBJ1-2, with D possibly being TRBD1 (5 bases). The CDR3 is made up of 15 amino acids. With 5 bases removed from V and 2 bases from J, the gap between germline ends came to 15 bases. The germline CDR1 and CDR2 sequences are LNHDA and SQIVND (reference sequence). The CDR3 protein is CASSGRRAPNYGYTF. In DNA form, the CDR3 reads TGTGCCAGTAGTGGCCGCAGGGCCCCAAACTATGGCTACACCTTC.

The chain carries TRBV5-1 and TRBJ1-4; 7 bases are a match to TRBD1. Trimming at V came to 4 bases and at J to 3 bases, leaving 6 bases not matched to a gene. The CDR3 is made up of 15 amino acids. Germline assignment: CDR1 SGHRS and CDR2 YFSETQ. The CDR3 loop is CASSAEGAANEKLFF. Written as DNA, the CDR3 is TGCGCCAGCAGCGCGGAGGGGGCGGCTAATGAAAAACTGTTTTTT. Variable domain in full (rest from reference TRBV5-1 and TRBJ1-4): KAGVTQTPRYLIKTRGQQVTLSCSPISGHRSVSWYQQTPGQGLQFLFEYFSETQRNKGNFPGRFSGRQFSNSRSEMNVSTLELGDSALYLCASSAEGAANEKLFFGSGTQLSVL.

This chain joins TRBV6-6 and TRBJ2-1; unclear D gene. Germline-derived CDR1 and CDR2 are MNHNY and SVGAGI (reference sequence). The CDR3 runs to 13 residues. V lost 8 bases and J lost 9, with 17 bases in between. The CDR3 region is CASWAVDNAEQFF. The CDR3 DNA sequence: TGTGCCAGCTGGGCCGTTGATAACGCTGAGCAGTTCTTC.

The V and J genes are TRBV10-3 and TRBJ1-1; maybe TRBD1 (5 bases). In germline, CDR1 is ENHRY, CDR2 SYGVKD. V was trimmed by 7 bases and J by 1 base, leaving 10 bases between them. The CDR3 contains 13 residues. This chain's CDR3 is CAINPDRNTEAFF. CDR3 DNA sequence: TGTGCCATCAATCCAGACAGGAACACTGAAGCTTTCTTT.

The chain has TRBV6-1 and TRBJ1-1; 8 nucleotides match TRBD1. The ends lost 6 bases at V and 4 bases at J; junction bases unmatched: 10. The germline V gene has CDR1 MNHNS and CDR2 SASEGT. This CDR3 spans 15 amino acids. In DNA form, the CDR3 reads TGTGCCAGCAGCCTGAGTTGGCAGGGGGCCACTGAAGCTTTCTTT. It yields the protein CASSLSWQGATEAFF.

The J gene is TRBJ2-7, the V gene TRBV5-6; D not certain. V lost 4 bases to trimming and J lost 2 bases, with 10 bases between them. The CDR3 is 13 amino acids. CDR1 and CDR2 (germline): SGHDT, YYEEEE. The CDR3 DNA follows: TGTGCCAGCAGCCTGAGCGTTCCCTACGAGCAGTACTTC. Its protein product is CASSLSVPYEQYF.

Concerning this clone itself: At one end, the junction sequence differs from germline, possibly due to a read error. The chain combines TRBV2 with TRBJ2-7, with D perhaps matching TRBD1 (7 bases). The CDR3 contains 16 residues. Germline V CDR1 and CDR2: SNHLY, FYNNEI. CDR3 protein: CASREGPRGRFYEQYF. For the CDR3, the DNA is TGTGCCAGCAGGGAAGGCCCCAGGGGGAGGTTCTACGAGCAGTACTTC.

The V call is TRBV5-1, the J call TRBJ2-7, with D tentatively TRBD1 (6 bases). Germline V gives CDR1 SGHRS, CDR2 YFSETQ. Between the trimmed V and J ends, which lost 4 bases and 0 bases, there was a span of 17 bases. The CDR3 length is 16 residues. This CDR3 is CASSPVDIGGSYEQYF. The CDR3 region has the DNA TGCGCCAGCAGCCCAGTTGACATAGGGGGCTCCTACGAGCAGTACTTC.

Of note for this clone: The junction departs from germline at one end; a sequencing error may be responsible. This rearrangement joins TRBV28 to TRBJ2-3; tentative D call: TRBD1 (6 bases). Per the germline V gene, CDR1 is MDHEN and CDR2 is SYDVKM. The CDR3 contains 10 residues. CDR3 sequence reads: CASRPGTPFF. The CDR3 nucleotides are TGTGCCAGCAGGCCCGGGACACCCTTTTTC.

This chain joins TRBV15 and TRBJ1-6, with D possibly TRBD1 on 5 matching bases. Germline assignment: CDR1 LNHNV and CDR2 YYDKDF (reference sequence). V dropped 3 bases and J dropped 4 bases, with 10 bases sitting between them. The CDR3 runs to 15 residues. The CDR3 nucleotides read TGTGCCACCAGCAGGGCCGACAGTTATAATTCACCCCTCCACTTT. Protein sequence: CATSRADSYNSPLHF.